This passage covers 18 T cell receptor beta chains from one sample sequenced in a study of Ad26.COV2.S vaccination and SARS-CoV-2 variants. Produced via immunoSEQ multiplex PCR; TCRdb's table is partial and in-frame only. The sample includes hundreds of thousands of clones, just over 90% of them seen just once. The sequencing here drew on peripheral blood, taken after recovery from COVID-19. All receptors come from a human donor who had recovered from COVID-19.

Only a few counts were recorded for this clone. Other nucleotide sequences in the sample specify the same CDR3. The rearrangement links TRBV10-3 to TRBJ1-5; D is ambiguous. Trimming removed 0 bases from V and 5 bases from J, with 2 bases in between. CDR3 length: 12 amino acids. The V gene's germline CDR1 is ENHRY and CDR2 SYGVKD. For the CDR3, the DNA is TGTGCCATCAGTGAGTCAGATCAGCCCCAGCATTTT. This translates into CAISESDQPQHF.

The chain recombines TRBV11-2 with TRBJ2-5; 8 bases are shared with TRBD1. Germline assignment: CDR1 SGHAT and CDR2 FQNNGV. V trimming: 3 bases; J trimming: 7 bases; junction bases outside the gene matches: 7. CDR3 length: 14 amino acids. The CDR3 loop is CASSFPRGRGTQYF. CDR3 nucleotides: TGTGCCAGCAGCTTCCCCAGGGGGCGGGGGACCCAGTACTTC.

The CDR3, as DNA: TGTGCCAGCAGCGGTGACCGGGGCACGGGTGAAAAACTGTTTTTT. Translated: CASSGDRGTGEKLFF. The chain recombines TRBV6-5 with TRBJ1-4, with D maybe TRBD1 (5 bases). The CDR3 has 15 residues. Deletions cut 6 bases from V and 7 bases from J, with 18 bases between. Germline CDR1 reads MNHEY; CDR2 reads SVGAGI.

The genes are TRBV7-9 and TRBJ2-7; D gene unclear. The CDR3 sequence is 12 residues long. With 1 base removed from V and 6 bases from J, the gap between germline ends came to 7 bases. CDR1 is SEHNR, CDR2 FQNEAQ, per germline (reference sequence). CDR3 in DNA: TGTGCCAGCAGCTTAGAGCGAAGCGAGCAGTACTTC. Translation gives CASSLERSEQYF.

CDR3 sequence reads: CASSPGTGGNQPQHF. For the CDR3, the DNA is TGTGCCAGCAGCCCGGGGACAGGGGGAAATCAGCCCCAGCATTTT. This chain links TRBV7-9 with TRBJ1-5, with 11 bases identical to TRBD1. CDR3 length: 15 amino acids. From germline, CDR1 is SEHNR and CDR2 FQNEAQ (reference sequence). The V segment lost 5 bases and the J segment 4 bases; nucleotides outside the gene matches: 4.

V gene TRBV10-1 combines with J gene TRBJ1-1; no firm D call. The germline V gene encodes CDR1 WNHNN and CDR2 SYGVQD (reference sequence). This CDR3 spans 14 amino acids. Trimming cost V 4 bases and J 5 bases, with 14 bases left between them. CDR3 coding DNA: TGCGCCAGCAGTGTGTCGGGCGGCGGAACTGAAGCTTTCTTT. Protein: CASSVSGGGTEAFF.

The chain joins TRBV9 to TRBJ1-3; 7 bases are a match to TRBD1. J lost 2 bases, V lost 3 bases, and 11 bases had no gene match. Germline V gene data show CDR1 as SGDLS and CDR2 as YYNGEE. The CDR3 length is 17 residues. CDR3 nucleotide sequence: TGTGCCAGCAGCGCGTCCGGGACAGTTGGGGCTGGAAACACCATATATTTT. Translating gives CASSASGTVGAGNTIYF.

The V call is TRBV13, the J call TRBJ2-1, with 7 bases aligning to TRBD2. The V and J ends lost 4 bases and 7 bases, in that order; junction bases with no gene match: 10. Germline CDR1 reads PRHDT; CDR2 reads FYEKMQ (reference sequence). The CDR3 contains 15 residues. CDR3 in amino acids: CASSWSGEGLNEQFF. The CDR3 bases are TGTGCCAGCAGCTGGAGCGGGGAGGGCCTGAATGAGCAGTTCTTC.

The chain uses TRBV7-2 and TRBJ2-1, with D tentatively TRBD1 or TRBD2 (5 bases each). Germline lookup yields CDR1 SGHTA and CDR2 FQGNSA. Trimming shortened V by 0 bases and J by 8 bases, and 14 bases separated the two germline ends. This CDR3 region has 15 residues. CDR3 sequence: CASSLASGLAHEQFF. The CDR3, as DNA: TGTGCCAGCAGCTTAGCCTCGGGGCTAGCCCATGAGCAGTTCTTC.

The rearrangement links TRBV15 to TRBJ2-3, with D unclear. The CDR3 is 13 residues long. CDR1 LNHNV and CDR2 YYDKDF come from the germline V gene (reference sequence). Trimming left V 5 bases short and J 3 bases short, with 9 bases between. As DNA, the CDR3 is TGTGCCACCAGCGTCAGAGATACAGATACGCAGTATTTT. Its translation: CATSVRDTDTQYF. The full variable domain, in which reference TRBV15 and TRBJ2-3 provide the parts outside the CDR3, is DAMVIQNPRYQVTQFGKPVTLSCSQTLNHNVMYWYQQKSSQAPKLLFHYYDKDFNNEADTPDNFQSRRPNTSFCFLDIRSPGLGDTAMYLCATSVRDTDTQYFGPGTRLTVL.

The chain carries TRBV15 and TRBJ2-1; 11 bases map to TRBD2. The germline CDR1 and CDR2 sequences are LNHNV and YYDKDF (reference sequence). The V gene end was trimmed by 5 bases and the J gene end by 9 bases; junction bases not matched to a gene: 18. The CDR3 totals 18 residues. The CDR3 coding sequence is TGTGCCACCAGCCCATTTTGGGGTAATAGCGGGGGGGCGAGTGAGCAGTTCTTC. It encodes CATSPFWGNSGGASEQFF.

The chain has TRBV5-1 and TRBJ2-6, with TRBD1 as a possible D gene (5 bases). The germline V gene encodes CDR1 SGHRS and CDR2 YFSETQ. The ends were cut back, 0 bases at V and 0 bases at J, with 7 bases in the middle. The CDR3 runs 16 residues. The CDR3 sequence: CASSLGQTSGANVLTF. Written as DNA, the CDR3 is TGCGCCAGCAGCTTGGGACAGACCTCTGGGGCCAACGTCCTGACTTTC.

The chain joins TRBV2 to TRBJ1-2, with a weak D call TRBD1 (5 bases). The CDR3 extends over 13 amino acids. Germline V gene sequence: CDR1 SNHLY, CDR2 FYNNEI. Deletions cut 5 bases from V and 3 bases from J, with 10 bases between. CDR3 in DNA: TGTGCCAGCAGTCAGGGCTCCGACTATGGCTACACCTTC. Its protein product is CASSQGSDYGYTF.

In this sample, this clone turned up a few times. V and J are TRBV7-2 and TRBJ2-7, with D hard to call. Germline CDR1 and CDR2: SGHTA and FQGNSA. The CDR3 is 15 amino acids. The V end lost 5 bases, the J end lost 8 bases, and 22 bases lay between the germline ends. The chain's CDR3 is CASSDLGYSSPKQYF. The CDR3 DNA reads TGTGCCAGCAGCGATCTTGGGTACTCGTCGCCTAAGCAGTACTTC.

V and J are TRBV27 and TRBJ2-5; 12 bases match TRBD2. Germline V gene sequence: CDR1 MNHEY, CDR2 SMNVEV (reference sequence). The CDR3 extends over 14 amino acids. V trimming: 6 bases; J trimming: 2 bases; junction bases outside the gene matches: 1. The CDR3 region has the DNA TGTGCCAGCAGCGGACTAGCGGGGCAAGAGACCCAGTACTTC. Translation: CASSGLAGQETQYF.

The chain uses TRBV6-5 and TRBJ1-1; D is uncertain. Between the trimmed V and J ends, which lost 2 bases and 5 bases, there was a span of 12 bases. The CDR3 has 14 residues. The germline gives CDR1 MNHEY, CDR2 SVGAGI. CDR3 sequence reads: CASSYPGEGTEAFF. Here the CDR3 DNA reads TGTGCCAGCAGTTACCCGGGAGAGGGAACTGAAGCTTTCTTT.

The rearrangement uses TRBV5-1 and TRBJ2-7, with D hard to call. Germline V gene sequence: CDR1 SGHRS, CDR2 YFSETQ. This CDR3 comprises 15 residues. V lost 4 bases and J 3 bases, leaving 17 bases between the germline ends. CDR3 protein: CASSPPDKRFYEQYF. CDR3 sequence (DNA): TGCGCCAGCAGCCCCCCTGATAAGAGGTTCTACGAGCAGTACTTC.

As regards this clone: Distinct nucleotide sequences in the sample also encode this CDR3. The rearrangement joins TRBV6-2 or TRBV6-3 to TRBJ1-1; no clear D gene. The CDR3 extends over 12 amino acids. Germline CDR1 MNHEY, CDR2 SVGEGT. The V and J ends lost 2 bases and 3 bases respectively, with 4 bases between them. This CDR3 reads CASSYGHTEAFF. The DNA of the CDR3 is TGTGCCAGCAGTTACGGGCACACTGAAGCTTTCTTT.